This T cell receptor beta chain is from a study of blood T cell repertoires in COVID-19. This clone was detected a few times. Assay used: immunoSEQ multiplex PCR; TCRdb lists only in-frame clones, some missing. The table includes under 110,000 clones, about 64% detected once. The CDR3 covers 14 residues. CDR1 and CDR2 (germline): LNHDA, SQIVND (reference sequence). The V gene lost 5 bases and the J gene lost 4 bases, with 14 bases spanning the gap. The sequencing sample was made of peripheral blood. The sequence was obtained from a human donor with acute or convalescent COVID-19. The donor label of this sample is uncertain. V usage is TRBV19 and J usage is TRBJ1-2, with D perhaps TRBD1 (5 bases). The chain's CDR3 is CASSLNPDIYGYTF. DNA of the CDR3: TGTGCCAGTAGTCTCAACCCGGACATCTATGGCTACACCTTC.